The 11 T cell receptor beta chains listed next were all sequenced from one sample in a study of blood T cell repertoires in COVID-19. Assay used: immunoSEQ multiplex PCR; TCRdb lists only in-frame clones, some missing. The data contain over 50,000 clones, approximately 80% of them singletons. The sequencing input was peripheral blood. These receptors were obtained from a human donor with active or convalescent COVID-19. The donor label of this sample is uncertain.

The chain combines TRBV29-1 with TRBJ2-2; 10 bases are shared with TRBD2. The CDR3 loop spans 16 amino acids. Trimming removed 3 bases from V and 2 bases from J; junction bases left unmatched: 6. Germline V gene data show CDR1 as SQVTM and CDR2 as ANQGSEA. CDR3 protein: CSVDDSGRTNTGELFF. The CDR3 nucleotides are TGCAGCGTTGACGATAGCGGGAGGACCAACACCGGGGAGCTGTTTTTT.

The chain couples TRBV6-5 to TRBJ2-7, with 8 bases that match TRBD2. Germline CDR1 reads MNHEY; CDR2 reads SVGAGI. The junction had 7 bases not matched to a gene; V was cut back by 8 bases and J by 4 bases. The CDR3 is made up of 13 amino acids. CDR3 sequence: CASLSPGGYEQYF. The DNA for the CDR3 is TGTGCCAGCCTTAGCCCGGGGGGGTACGAGCAGTACTTC.

The chain recombines TRBV29-1 with TRBJ1-1, with 8 bases that match TRBD1. This CDR3 is 13 amino acids long. Germline V CDR1 and CDR2: SQVTM, ANQGSEA. Losses at the gene ends were 6 bases for V and 6 bases for J; bases not matched to a gene: 9. CDR3 nucleotide sequence: TGCAGCGTGAGACGACAGGGGACCCCTGAAGCTTTCTTT. It translates to CSVRRQGTPEAFF.

The J gene is TRBJ2-7, the V gene TRBV3-1 (or the pseudogene TRBV3-2), with 8 nucleotides matching TRBD2. Unmatched junction bases numbered 4, after V lost 0 bases and J lost 3 bases. From germline, CDR1 is LGHDT and CDR2 YNNKEL (reference sequence). CDR3 length: 15 residues. CDR3 loop: CASSQEQAGDYEQYF. The CDR3, as DNA: TGTGCCAGCAGCCAAGAGCAAGCGGGAGACTACGAGCAGTACTTC.

V and J are TRBV9 and TRBJ2-1; the match to TRBD2 covers 9 bases. The V segment lost 7 bases and the J segment 3 bases; nucleotides outside the gene matches: 5. The CDR3 consists of 14 residues. Per the germline V gene, CDR1 is SGDLS and CDR2 is YYNGEE. The CDR3 here is CASQTSGNYNEQFF. In DNA, the CDR3 is TGTGCCAGCCAGACTAGCGGAAACTACAATGAGCAGTTCTTC.

The chain joins TRBV4-2 to TRBJ2-1; 9 nucleotides match TRBD2. The CDR3 runs 15 residues. With V trimmed by 1 base and J by 8 bases, 6 bases remained unmatched. The V gene's germline CDR1 is LGHNA and CDR2 YNFKEQ. This CDR3 is CASSQGTSDLDEQFF. CDR3 coding DNA: TGTGCCAGCAGCCAAGGGACTAGCGACCTCGATGAGCAGTTCTTC.

This clone appeared once. The chain employs TRBV12-3 or TRBV12-4 and TRBJ2-2; D not resolved. Between the trimmed V and J ends, which lost 5 bases and 7 bases, there was a span of 8 bases. CDR3 length: 12 amino acids. DNA of the CDR3: TGTGCCAGCAGTCGAGCTGTCGGGGAGCTGTTTTTT. The encoded protein is CASSRAVGELFF.

The chain uses TRBV14 and TRBJ1-3; D possibly corresponds to TRBD1 (6 bases). Germline V gene data show CDR1 as SGHDN and CDR2 as FVKESK. The CDR3 totals 15 residues. Trimming pared 6 bases from V and 2 bases from J, leaving 14 bases between. CDR3 sequence (DNA): TGTGCCAGCAGTCTTATCCGGGACACTGGAAACACCATATATTTT. Its translation is CASSLIRDTGNTIYF. The whole variable domain, remainder taken from reference TRBV14 and TRBJ1-3, is EAGVTQFPSHSVIEKGQTVTLRCDPISGHDNLYWYRRVMGKEIKFLLHFVKESKQDESGMPNNRFLAERTGGTYSTLKVQPAELEDSGVYFCASSLIRDTGNTIYFGEGSWLTVV.

J is TRBJ1-5 and V is TRBV24-1; D uncertain. The CDR3 extends over 16 amino acids. Trimming stripped 4 bases from V and 1 base from J, with 13 bases between. Germline V gene data show CDR1 as KGHDR and CDR2 as SFDVKD. The CDR3 region has the DNA TGTGCCACCAGTGACCAAACGCGAGGGAGCAATCAGCCCCAGCATTTT. It encodes CATSDQTRGSNQPQHF.

This clone was counted between two and nine times. The rearrangement links TRBV19 to TRBJ2-1; 11 positions match TRBD2. Germline V gives CDR1 LNHDA, CDR2 SQIVND (reference sequence). The CDR3 runs 17 residues. J lost 0 bases, V lost 1 base, and 2 bases had no gene match. Here the CDR3 reads CASSIASGGSSYNEQFF. The CDR3 nucleotides read TGTGCCAGTAGTATAGCTAGCGGGGGGAGCTCCTACAATGAGCAGTTCTTC.

J is TRBJ1-2 and V is TRBV9, with TRBD1 identical over 10 bases. The CDR3 spans 16 residues. Unmatched junction bases numbered 6, after V lost 0 bases and J lost 4 bases. Germline V lookup: CDR1 SGDLS, CDR2 YYNGEE. CDR3 residues: CASSVEGQGKGYGYTF. The CDR3 nucleotides read TGTGCCAGCAGCGTAGAGGGACAGGGGAAGGGCTATGGCTACACCTTC.